This TCR beta chain derives from a study of cytomegalovirus exposure and HLA in healthy donors. The CDR3 has 13 residues. V lost 2 bases and J 1 base, leaving 5 bases between the germline ends. Per germline, CDR1 SGHDT and CDR2 YYEEEE. Sequenced by immunoSEQ multiplex PCR; TCRdb stores in-frame clones only, minus some. The data contain around 250,000 clones, almost 90% of them singletons. The TCR originated in a young woman in good health and CMV-seronegative. Sequenced input: PBMCs. J is TRBJ2-3 and V is TRBV5-6; possible D gene TRBD2, 5 bases. CDR3 sequence: CASSFGGTDTQYF. Here the CDR3 DNA reads TGTGCCAGCAGCTTCGGGGGCACAGATACGCAGTATTTT.